A single sample is the source of the 21 T cell receptor beta chains below, sequenced in a study of T cell responses to AZD1222 COVID-19 vaccine. Measured with immunoSEQ multiplex PCR; TCRdb has only the in-frame clones, and not every one. The sample has 150,000 or so clones, about 91% seen once. Material: peripheral blood, obtained on day 0 of AZD1222 vaccination. Source of these receptors: an adult in good health.

This chain uses TRBV7-9 with TRBJ1-4; 11 nucleotides line up with TRBD1. This CDR3 is built from 16 residues. Germline CDR1 and CDR2: SEHNR and FQNEAQ (reference sequence). After removal of 5 bases from V and 5 bases from J, the junction contained 7 bases not matched to a gene. The CDR3 sequence: CASSLKGQGENEKLFF. CDR3 DNA sequence: TGTGCCAGCAGCCTAAAGGGACAGGGGGAAAATGAAAAACTGTTTTTT.

The CDR3 DNA sequence: TGTGCCTTAGCCTCCCGCGGCAATGAGCAGTTCTTC. Its translation: CALASRGNEQFF. The chain employs TRBV10-3 and TRBJ2-1; D ambiguous. The V end was cut by 11 bases, the J end by 6 bases, with 14 bases between. The CDR3 loop spans 12 amino acids. From germline, CDR1 is ENHRY and CDR2 SYGVKD.

This clone was counted once. The V gene is TRBV6-4, the J gene TRBJ2-1; D gene unclear. Germline V gene sequence: CDR1 MRHNA, CDR2 SNTAGT. The length of the CDR3 is 14 residues. Trimming cost V 0 bases and J 5 bases, with 8 bases left between them. This CDR3 reads CASSDSAENNEQFF. CDR3 in DNA: TGTGCCAGCAGTGACTCGGCGGAAAACAATGAGCAGTTCTTC.

This chain joins TRBV4-3 and TRBJ1-2, with 12 bases identical to TRBD1. In germline, CDR1 is LGHNA, CDR2 YSLEER. V lost 1 base to trimming and J lost 3 bases; unmatched junction nucleotides: 15. CDR3 length: 20 residues. For the CDR3, the DNA is TGCGCCAGCAGCCAAGGCCGACGGGGAGGGACAGGGGGCGTTCACTATGGCTACACCTTC. Translated: CASSQGRRGGTGGVHYGYTF.

V and J are TRBV6-5 and TRBJ1-5, with 11 positions matching TRBD1. The CDR3 spans 15 residues. CDR1 and CDR2 (germline): MNHEY, SVGAGI. Trimming cost V 5 bases and J 3 bases; bases outside gene matches: 3. CDR3 sequence: CASSQDRGHNQPQHF. The CDR3 DNA is TGTGCCAGCAGTCAGGACAGGGGGCACAATCAGCCCCAGCATTTT.

CDR3 sequence reads: CASSGPGDTQYF. The CDR3 DNA sequence: TGTGCCAGCAGCGGGCCCGGGGATACGCAGTATTTT. The chain links TRBV2 to TRBJ2-3; D unclear. There are 12 residues in the CDR3. CDR1 is SNHLY and CDR2 is FYNNEI in the germline V gene. V was pared by 6 bases and J by 6 bases, with 10 bases between.

This sequence joins TRBV9 and TRBJ1-5, with unresolved D. The CDR3 is made up of 11 amino acids. V lost 4 bases and J lost 9, with 8 bases in between. Germline CDR1 reads SGDLS; CDR2 reads YYNGEE. The CDR3 sequence is CASSLPPPQHF. The CDR3 coding sequence is TGTGCCAGCAGCCTCCCGCCGCCCCAGCATTTT.

V gene TRBV7-8 combines with J gene TRBJ2-5; D tentatively fits TRBD1 or TRBD2 (5 bases each). Per germline, CDR1 SGHVS and CDR2 FQNEAQ. The V and J ends lost 6 bases and 5 bases respectively, with 16 bases between them. The CDR3 extends over 14 amino acids. This CDR3 reads CASSSRGGFETQYF. The DNA for the CDR3 is TGTGCCAGCAGTTCCCGGGGCGGATTTGAGACCCAGTACTTC.

This clone was seen just once. The rearrangement uses TRBV10-3 and TRBJ1-1; D unclear. V was trimmed by 9 bases and J by 0 bases, leaving 11 bases between them. CDR3 length: 13 residues. CDR1 is ENHRY and CDR2 is SYGVKD in the germline V gene. The CDR3 DNA sequence: TGTGCCATATCTGGGAGCCTGAACACTGAAGCTTTCTTT. It is translated as CAISGSLNTEAFF.

This clone was found a few times. V is TRBV27 and J is TRBJ1-1, with a weak D call TRBD1 (5 bases). Trimming pared 8 bases from V and 11 bases from J, leaving 15 bases between. The CDR3 is 11 residues long. Per the germline V gene, CDR1 is MNHEY and CDR2 is SMNVEV (reference sequence). The CDR3 spells CASQSWEGAFF. DNA for the CDR3: TGTGCCAGCCAATCCTGGGAGGGGGCTTTCTTT.

In regard to this clone: The junction shows a germline mismatch at one end, possibly a read error. CDR3 residues: CASSLEGGGGVF. CDR3 coding DNA: TGTGCCAGCAGCTTAGAAGGGGGTGGAGGTGTCTTC. The rearrangement joins TRBV11-2 to TRBJ2-1, with a tentative D call TRBD1 (6 bases). The CDR3 has 12 amino acids. Looked up from germline, CDR1 is SGHAT and CDR2 is FQNNGV.

V usage is TRBV12-3 or TRBV12-4 and J usage is TRBJ1-2; D unresolved. This CDR3 has 13 amino acids. The V end lost 5 bases, the J end lost 4 bases, and 11 bases lay between the germline ends. The CDR3 DNA reads TGTGCCAGCAGTCCCCTATATTTCTATGGCTACACCTTC. Amino acids: CASSPLYFYGYTF.

The chain links TRBV27 to TRBJ2-5; TRBD2 agrees at 14 bases. From germline, CDR1 is MNHEY and CDR2 SMNVEV (reference sequence). The CDR3 contains 14 residues. Trimming took 7 bases from V and 7 from J; bases not matched to a gene: 5. CDR3 loop: CASKVTSGRGTQYF. CDR3 nucleotide sequence: TGTGCCAGCAAAGTGACTAGCGGGAGGGGGACCCAGTACTTC.

V and J are TRBV30 and TRBJ2-7; D not resolved. The CDR3 length is 11 residues. Germline CDR1 is GTSNPN and CDR2 is SVGIG (reference sequence). Trimming pared 3 bases from V and 4 bases from J, leaving 7 bases between. The CDR3 DNA is TGTGCCTGGAGCCTGAGGTACGAGCAGTACTTC. Translated, it gives CAWSLRYEQYF.

This chain connects TRBV18 to TRBJ2-7, with D perhaps TRBD2 (5 bases). Per germline, CDR1 KGHSH and CDR2 LQKENI. V was clipped by 5 bases and J by 2 bases, with 10 bases between them. The CDR3 runs to 13 residues. The CDR3 here is CASSNGLTYEQYF. CDR3 bases: TGTGCCAGCTCAAACGGACTTACCTACGAGCAGTACTTC.

The V and J genes are TRBV25-1 and TRBJ1-6; 7 positions agree with TRBD1. The CDR3 extends over 17 amino acids. The ends lost 8 bases at V and 7 bases at J; junction bases unmatched: 17. Germline lookup yields CDR1 MGHDK and CDR2 SYGVNS. The CDR3 nucleotides are TGTGCCAGCCCACACCAAGAAGACAGGGAGGGCAATTCACCCCTCCACTTT. This gives the protein CASPHQEDREGNSPLHF.

The chain is built from TRBV5-1 and TRBJ1-2, with 9 bases fitting TRBD1. The CDR3 loop spans 15 amino acids. Trimming at V came to 4 bases and at J to 8 bases, leaving 12 bases not matched to a gene. Germline lookup yields CDR1 SGHRS and CDR2 YFSETQ. The CDR3 coding sequence is TGCGCCAGCAGCGTACTTGGGACAGGGCCGGGGGGCTACACCTTC. Translated, it gives CASSVLGTGPGGYTF.

J is TRBJ1-4 and V is TRBV11-3; D call uncertain. Deletions cut 4 bases from V and 11 bases from J, with 11 bases between. The CDR3 has 12 amino acids. The germline V gene encodes CDR1 SGHNT and CDR2 YENEEA. CDR3 DNA: TGTGCCAGCAGCTCAGAGGACGGGAAACTGTTTTTT. This sequence encodes CASSSEDGKLFF.

The chain carries TRBV7-2 and TRBJ2-1; TRBD2 agrees at 11 bases. The V segment lost 5 bases and the J segment 8 bases; nucleotides outside the gene matches: 8. This CDR3 comprises 15 residues. Germline values: CDR1 SGHTA, CDR2 FQGNSA. The CDR3 sequence is CASSVLAGVAYEQFF. CDR3 sequence (DNA): TGTGCCAGCAGCGTACTAGCGGGGGTCGCTTATGAGCAGTTCTTC. The whole variable domain, filled in from reference TRBV7-2 and TRBJ2-1, reads GAGVSQSPSNKVTEKGKDVELRCDPISGHTALYWYRQSLGQGLEFLIYFQGNSAPDKSGLPSDRFSAERTGGSVSTLTIQRTQQEDSAVYLCASSVLAGVAYEQFFGPGTRLTVL.

The gene calls are TRBV19 and TRBJ2-4; 8 nucleotides agree with TRBD1. Germline V gene lookup returns CDR1 LNHDA and CDR2 SQIVND (reference sequence). V lost 4 bases and J lost 7; bases outside the gene matches: 6. The CDR3 runs 14 residues. The chain's CDR3 is CASSSWTGMNIQYF. The CDR3 coding sequence is TGTGCCAGTAGTAGTTGGACAGGGATGAACATTCAGTACTTC.

The V gene is TRBV21-1, the J gene TRBJ1-1. TRBV21-1 constitutes a pseudogene. The CDR3 sequence is 11 residues long. The CDR3 DNA reads TGTGCCAGCGGATCGACCACTGAAGCTTTCTTT. Amino acid sequence: CASGSTTEAFF.